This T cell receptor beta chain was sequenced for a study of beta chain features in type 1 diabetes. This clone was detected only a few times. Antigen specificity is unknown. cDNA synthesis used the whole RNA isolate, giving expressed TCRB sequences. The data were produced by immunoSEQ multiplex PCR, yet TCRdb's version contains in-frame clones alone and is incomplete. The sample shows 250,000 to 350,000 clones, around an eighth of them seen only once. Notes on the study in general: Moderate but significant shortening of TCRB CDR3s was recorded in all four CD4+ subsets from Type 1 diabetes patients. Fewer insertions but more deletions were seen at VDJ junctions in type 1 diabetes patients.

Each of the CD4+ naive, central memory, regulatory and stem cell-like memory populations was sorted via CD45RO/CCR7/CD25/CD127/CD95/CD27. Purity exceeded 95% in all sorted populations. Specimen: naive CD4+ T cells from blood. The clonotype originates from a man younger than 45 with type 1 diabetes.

In nucleotides, the CDR3 is TGTGCCAGCAGCTTAGAGGTGAAGGGGCGGGATCGGCGCAATGAGCAGTTCTTC. Translating gives CASSLEVKGRDRRNEQFF. The rearrangement joins TRBV7-9 to TRBJ2-1, with D maybe TRBD2 (6 bases). The CDR3 runs to 18 residues. Germline CDR1 is SEHNR and CDR2 is FQNEAQ (reference sequence). V gave up 1 base and J gave up 6 bases, with 22 bases separating them.